These T cell receptor beta chains were read from a single sample in a study of blood T cell repertoires in COVID-19. Produced via immunoSEQ multiplex PCR; TCRdb's table is partial and in-frame only. The sample includes 120,000 or so clones, around 83% of them seen just once. Sequencing was performed on peripheral blood. The receptors were gathered from a man aged 55 to 70 with acute or convalescent COVID-19. The CDR3 runs from the conserved cysteine through the conserved F or W. Each record gives: clone size, J gene, V gene, D gene, CDR3 DNA, CDR3 protein. D genes are given only for firm matches. A clone size is listed for some rows: how often the clone was seen (once, few, many), or a class if it is expanded.

size: -
J: TRBJ2-3
V: TRBV24-1
D: TRBD2
DNA: TGTGCCACCAGTGATTTAGGACTAGCGGGAGGAGATCTAACAGATACGCAGTATTTT
CDR3: CATSDLGLAGGDLTDTQYF

size: -
J: TRBJ2-2
V: TRBV5-1
D: -
DNA: TGCGCCAGCAGCTTTAGAGCCGGGCTGCAGGGAAACACCGGGGAGCTGTTTTTT
CDR3: CASSFRAGLQGNTGELFF

size: -
J: TRBJ2-7
V: TRBV6-2/TRBV6-3
D: -
DNA: TGTGCCAGCAGCCCCCAGGGCTACGAGCAGTACTTC
CDR3: CASSPQGYEQYF

size: many
J: TRBJ2-7
V: TRBV28
D: -
DNA: TGTGCCAGCAACCTCCCCCGGGAGCCCTACGAGCAGTACTTC
CDR3: CASNLPREPYEQYF

size: -
J: TRBJ1-6
V: TRBV10-1
D: -
DNA: TGCGCCAGCAGCCCGGGGGGGGATAATTCACCCCTCCACTTT
CDR3: CASSPGGDNSPLHF

size: once
J: TRBJ1-1
V: TRBV29-1
D: -
DNA: TGCAGCGTTGGTGCGGGGGTGAACACTGAAGCTTTCTTT
CDR3: CSVGAGVNTEAFF

size: -
J: TRBJ1-6
V: TRBV14
D: -
DNA: TGTGCCAGCAGTTCACAGGATGGATCACCCCTCCACTTT
CDR3: CASSSQDGSPLHF

size: -
J: TRBJ2-2
V: TRBV6-6
D: TRBD2
DNA: TGTGCCAGCAGCTACAGACTAGCGGTTAACACCGGGGAGCTGTTTTTT
CDR3: CASSYRLAVNTGELFF

size: once
J: TRBJ2-7
V: TRBV18
D: -
DNA: TGTGCCAGCTCACCCACGACAGGCCGATACTACGAGCAGTACTTC
CDR3: CASSPTTGRYYEQYF

size: once
J: TRBJ1-2
V: TRBV20-1
D: TRBD1
DNA: TGCAGTGTACGCAGGGGGGTGGGCTACACCTTC
CDR3: CSVRRGVGYTF

size: -
J: TRBJ2-1
V: TRBV7-3
D: TRBD2
DNA: TGTGCCAGCAGTAACAGCGGGGGAGGGTACAATGAGCAGTTCTTC
CDR3: CASSNSGGGYNEQFF

size: -
J: TRBJ2-7
V: TRBV19
D: TRBD1
DNA: TGTGCCAGTAGTATTCAGGGGGCCTACGAGCAGTACTTC
CDR3: CASSIQGAYEQYF

size: -
J: TRBJ1-1
V: TRBV6-5
D: TRBD1
DNA: TGTGCCACTCACCGGGACAGGGGAATGAACACTGAAGCTTTCTTT
CDR3: CATHRDRGMNTEAFF